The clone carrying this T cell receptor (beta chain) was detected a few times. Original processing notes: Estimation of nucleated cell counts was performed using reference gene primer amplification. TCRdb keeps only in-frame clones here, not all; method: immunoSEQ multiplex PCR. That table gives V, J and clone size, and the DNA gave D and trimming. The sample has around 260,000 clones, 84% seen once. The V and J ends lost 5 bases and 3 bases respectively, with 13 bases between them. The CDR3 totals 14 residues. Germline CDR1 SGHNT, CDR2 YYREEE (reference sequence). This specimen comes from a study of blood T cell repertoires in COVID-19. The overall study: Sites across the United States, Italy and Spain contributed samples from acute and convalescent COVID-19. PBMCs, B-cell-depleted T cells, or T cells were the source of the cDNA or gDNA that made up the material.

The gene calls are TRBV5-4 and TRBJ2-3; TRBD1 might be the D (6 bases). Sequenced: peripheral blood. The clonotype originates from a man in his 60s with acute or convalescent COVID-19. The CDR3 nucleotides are TGTGCCAGCAGAGGGACACCTGGAACAGATACGCAGTATTTT. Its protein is CASRGTPGTDTQYF.